The 15 T cell receptor beta chains presented below share a single source sample, sequenced in a study of long-term antiretroviral therapy in people with HIV (dated by TCRdb to between 2021 and 2024). Sequencing of the TRB variable region was done with the immunoSEQ hsTCRB v3.0 assay at survey level resolution. The table comes from immuneACCESS by way of TCRdb, which keeps in-frame sequences with V and J called. Part of the clones is missing from these tables; in studies checked, under half for an unresolved V gene and the rest for unknown reasons. The table for this sample lists more than 20,000 clones; roughly 76% of them were counted only once. The ten biggest clones cover less than 15% of the sample. The specimen comprised unsorted PBMCs, sampled less than 1.8 years before starting antiretroviral therapy. The receptors originated from a woman between 40 and 50 years old with HIV.

The rearrangement uses TRBV29-1 and TRBJ2-1; 7 nucleotides match TRBD1. The V gene's germline CDR1 is SQVTM and CDR2 ANQGSEA. The V gene end was trimmed by 3 bases and the J gene end by 6 bases; junction bases not matched to a gene: 8. The CDR3 runs 14 residues. CDR3 nucleotide sequence: TGCAGCGTTGACGGGACAGACACGGCCAATGAGCAGTTCTTC. This codes for CSVDGTDTANEQFF.

The genes are TRBV7-9 and TRBJ2-3, with 8 bases lining up with TRBD1. CDR1 and CDR2 from the germline V gene are SEHNR and FQNEAQ (reference sequence). The ends lost 3 bases at V and 6 bases at J; junction bases unmatched: 11. This CDR3 is 16 amino acids long. The CDR3 nucleotides read TGTGCCAGCAGCTTCAAGGACAGGGCAAGAGGGGATACGCAGTATTTT. Protein product: CASSFKDRARGDTQYF.

The J gene is TRBJ1-1, the V gene TRBV7-8; D is undetermined. With 1 base removed from V and 4 bases from J, the gap between germline ends came to 13 bases. CDR1 is SGHVS and CDR2 is FQNEAQ in the germline V gene. The CDR3 is 15 residues long. The CDR3 DNA is TGTGCCAGCAGCTTAGGCGGCAGCATCCTCACTGAAGCTTTCTTT. Protein: CASSLGGSILTEAFF.

This rearrangement joins TRBV27 to TRBJ2-7, with D possibly TRBD2 on 5 matching bases. V lost 5 bases, J lost 2 bases, and 16 bases lay in between. From germline, CDR1 is MNHEY and CDR2 SMNVEV (reference sequence). The CDR3 extends over 15 amino acids. The CDR3 is CASSPHRTGPYEQYF. Here the CDR3 DNA reads TGTGCCAGCAGTCCCCACCGGACTGGACCCTACGAGCAGTACTTC.

J is TRBJ2-7 and V is TRBV9; possibly TRBD2 for D (6 bases). This CDR3 comprises 14 residues. Trimming pared 8 bases from V and 6 bases from J, leaving 21 bases between. Germline CDR1 and CDR2: SGDLS and YYNGEE. The CDR3 region is CASAGTAAGSEQYF. The CDR3 DNA reads as TGTGCCAGTGCCGGGACCGCCGCGGGAAGCGAGCAGTACTTC.

The V gene is TRBV29-1, the J gene TRBJ2-4; D is perhaps TRBD1 (5 bases). This CDR3 comprises 14 residues. Germline values: CDR1 SQVTM, CDR2 ANQGSEA. Trimming cost V 4 bases and J 1 base, with 11 bases left between them. CDR3 sequence (DNA): TGCAGCGTTGTAGGGGTGATGGCCAAAAACATTCAGTACTTC. Translated, it gives CSVVGVMAKNIQYF.

This clone was picked up a small number of times. This sequence joins TRBV5-4 and TRBJ1-4; no definite D call. From germline, CDR1 is SGHNT and CDR2 YYREEE (reference sequence). Between the trimmed V and J ends, which lost 7 bases and 0 bases, there was a span of 7 bases. The CDR3 runs 13 residues. The CDR3 loop reads CASHSATNEKLFF. CDR3 DNA sequence: TGTGCCAGCCACAGTGCAACTAATGAAAAACTGTTTTTT.

This clone was detected only once. V is TRBV5-1 and J is TRBJ2-3; 10 bases fit TRBD1. The V and J ends lost 5 bases and 1 base, in that order; junction bases with no gene match: 4. This CDR3 has 15 residues. Germline CDR1 is SGHRS and CDR2 is YFSETQ. CDR3 bases: TGCGCCAGCAGTCGCGGACAGGGGGGCACAGATACGCAGTATTTT. Amino acid sequence: CASSRGQGGTDTQYF.

The V gene is TRBV7-2, the J gene TRBJ2-1; perhaps TRBD1 as D (6 bases). In germline, CDR1 is SGHTA, CDR2 FQGNSA. CDR3 length equals 15 residues. With 1 base removed from V and 1 base from J, the gap between germline ends came to 8 bases. CDR3 sequence: CASSLGQASYNEQFF. In DNA, the CDR3 is TGTGCCAGCAGCTTAGGACAGGCTTCCTACAATGAGCAGTTCTTC.

V usage is TRBV6-5 and J usage is TRBJ1-3; possibly TRBD1 for D (6 bases). The V gene lost 6 bases and the J gene lost 4 bases, with 10 bases spanning the gap. Looked up from germline, CDR1 is MNHEY and CDR2 is SVGAGI. The CDR3 consists of 13 residues. This chain's CDR3 is CASRRTEGNTIYF. For the CDR3, the DNA is TGTGCCAGCAGAAGGACAGAAGGAAACACCATATATTTT.

The gene calls are TRBV27 and TRBJ2-3, with 7 bases fitting TRBD1. The CDR3 has 14 residues. The ends lost 2 bases at V and 4 bases at J; junction bases unmatched: 3. Germline V lookup: CDR1 MNHEY, CDR2 SMNVEV (reference sequence). The CDR3 sequence: CASSLDRVSDTQYF. In DNA form, the CDR3 reads TGTGCCAGCAGTTTAGACAGGGTCTCAGATACGCAGTATTTT.

The V and J genes are TRBV7-8 and TRBJ2-7; tentatively, D is TRBD1 (6 bases). CDR1 is SGHVS, CDR2 FQNEAQ, per germline. With 6 bases removed from V and 3 bases from J, the gap between germline ends came to 24 bases. This CDR3 spans 17 amino acids. The CDR3 sequence: CASSVRDTEKDGYEQYF. For the CDR3, the DNA is TGTGCCAGCAGTGTCCGGGACACCGAGAAAGATGGCTACGAGCAGTACTTC.

This chain links TRBV19 with TRBJ2-7, with 7 bases aligning to TRBD1. The CDR3 is made up of 14 amino acids. Trimming removed 5 bases from V and 2 bases from J; junction bases left unmatched: 6. Per germline, CDR1 LNHDA and CDR2 SQIVND (reference sequence). The DNA of the CDR3 is TGTGCCAGTAGTGGAACAGGGGCGGCCTACGAGCAGTACTTC. It encodes CASSGTGAAYEQYF.

The chain links TRBV29-1 to TRBJ1-2, with D possibly TRBD1 on 6 matching bases. CDR1 and CDR2 (germline): SQVTM, ANQGSEA. Trimming pared 2 bases from V and 0 bases from J, leaving 7 bases between. CDR3 length: 13 amino acids. The chain's CDR3 is CSVETGTNYGYTF. The CDR3 DNA reads as TGCAGCGTTGAAACAGGGACTAACTATGGCTACACCTTC.

The chain has TRBV7-6 and TRBJ1-1; D unresolved. From germline, CDR1 is SGHVS and CDR2 FNYEAQ. The CDR3 runs to 14 residues. Trimming pared 3 bases from V and 0 bases from J, leaving 8 bases between. This CDR3 reads CASSFGVMNTEAFF. CDR3 DNA: TGTGCCAGCAGCTTTGGGGTGATGAACACTGAAGCTTTCTTT. Using reference TRBV7-6 and TRBJ1-1 for the parts outside the CDR3, the full variable domain is GAGVSQSPRYKVTKRGQDVALRCDPISGHVSLYWYRQALGQGPEFLTYFNYEAQQDKSGLPNDRFSAERPEGSISTLTIQRTEQRDSAMYRCASSFGVMNTEAFFGQGTRLTVV.